This T cell receptor (beta chain) emerged from a study of T cells after yellow fever vaccination. TCRdb independently ran MiXCR on the 5' RACE reads; one entry per CDR3 protein. The sample has 620,000 or so distinct CDR3 sequences, about 17% seen once; the top ten hold around a sixth. CDR1 and CDR2 from the germline V gene are SGHTA and FQGNSA. J gave up 4 bases and V 2 bases, and 4 bases lay outside the gene matches. This CDR3 comprises 15 residues. This sequence joins TRBV7-2 and TRBJ1-2; 10 bases are shared with TRBD1. The clonotype was recovered from a man aged 18-30 years who received the YFV17D yellow fever vaccine. The sequenced sample was PBMCs, obtained more than 4 days after the first yellow fever vaccination. The CDR3 protein is CASSLRQGALYGYTF. The CDR3 DNA reads TGTGCCAGCAGCTTACGACAGGGGGCTCTCTATGGCTACACCTTC.